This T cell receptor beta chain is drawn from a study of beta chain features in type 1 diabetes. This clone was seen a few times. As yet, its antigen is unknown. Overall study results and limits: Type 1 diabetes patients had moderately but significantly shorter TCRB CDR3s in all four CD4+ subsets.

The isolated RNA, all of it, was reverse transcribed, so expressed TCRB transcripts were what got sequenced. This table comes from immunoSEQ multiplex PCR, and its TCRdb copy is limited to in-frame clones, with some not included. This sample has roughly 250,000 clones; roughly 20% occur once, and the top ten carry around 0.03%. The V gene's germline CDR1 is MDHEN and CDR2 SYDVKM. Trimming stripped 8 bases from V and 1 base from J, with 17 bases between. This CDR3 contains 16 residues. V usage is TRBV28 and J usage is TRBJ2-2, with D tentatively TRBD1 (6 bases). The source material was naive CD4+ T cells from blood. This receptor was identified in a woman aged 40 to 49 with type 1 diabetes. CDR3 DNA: TGTGCCAGCGGACAACAGGGCCCGGGGAACACCGGGGAGCTGTTTTTT. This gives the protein CASGQQGPGNTGELFF.